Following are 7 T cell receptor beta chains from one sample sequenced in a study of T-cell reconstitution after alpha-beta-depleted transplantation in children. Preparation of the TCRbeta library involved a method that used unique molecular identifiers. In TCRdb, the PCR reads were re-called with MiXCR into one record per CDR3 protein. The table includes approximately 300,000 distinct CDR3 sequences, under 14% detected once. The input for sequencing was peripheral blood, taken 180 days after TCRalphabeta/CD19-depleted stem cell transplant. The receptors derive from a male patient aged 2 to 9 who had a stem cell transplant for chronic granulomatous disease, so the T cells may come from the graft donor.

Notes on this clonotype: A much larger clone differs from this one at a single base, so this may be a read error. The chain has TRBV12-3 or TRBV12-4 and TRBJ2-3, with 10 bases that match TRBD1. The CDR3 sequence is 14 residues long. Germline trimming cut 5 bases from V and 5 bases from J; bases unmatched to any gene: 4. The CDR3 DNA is TGTGCCAGCAGTGCAGGACAGGGGGGAGATACGCAGTATTTT. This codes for CASSAGQGGDTQYF.

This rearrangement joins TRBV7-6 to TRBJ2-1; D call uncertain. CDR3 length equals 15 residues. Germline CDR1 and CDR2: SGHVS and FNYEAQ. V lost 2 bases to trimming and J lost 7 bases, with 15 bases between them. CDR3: CASSLRSGIGNEQFF. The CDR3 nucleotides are TGTGCCAGCAGCTTAAGGTCTGGTATAGGGAATGAGCAGTTCTTC.

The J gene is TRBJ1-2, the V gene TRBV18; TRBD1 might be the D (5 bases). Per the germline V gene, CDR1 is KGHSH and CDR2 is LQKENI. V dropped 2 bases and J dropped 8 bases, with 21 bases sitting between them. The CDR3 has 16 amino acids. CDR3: CASSPFFGGQGSGYTF. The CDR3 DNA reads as TGTGCCAGCTCACCATTTTTTGGAGGGCAGGGTAGCGGCTACACCTTC.

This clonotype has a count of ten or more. Here the CDR3 DNA reads TGCGCCAGCAGCCAGGCTAGCGGGGGGGTCGAGCTGTTTTTT. Its protein is CASSQASGGVELFF. The chain employs TRBV4-3 and TRBJ2-2; TRBD2 matches at 12 bases. Germline-derived CDR1 and CDR2 are LGHNA and YSLEER. The CDR3 sequence is 14 residues long. V was pared by 3 bases and J by 11 bases, with 4 bases of the junction left unmatched.

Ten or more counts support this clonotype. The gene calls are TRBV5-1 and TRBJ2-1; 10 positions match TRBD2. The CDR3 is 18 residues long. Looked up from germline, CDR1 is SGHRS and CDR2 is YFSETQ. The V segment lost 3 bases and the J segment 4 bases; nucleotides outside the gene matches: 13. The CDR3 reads CASSSPIAGGRLYNEQFF. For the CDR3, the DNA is TGCGCCAGCAGCTCTCCCATAGCGGGAGGTAGGCTGTACAATGAGCAGTTCTTC.

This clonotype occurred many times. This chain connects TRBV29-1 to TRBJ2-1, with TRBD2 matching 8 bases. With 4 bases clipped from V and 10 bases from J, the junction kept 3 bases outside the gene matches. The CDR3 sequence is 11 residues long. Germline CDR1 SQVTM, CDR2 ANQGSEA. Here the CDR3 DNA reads TGCAGCGTTGGTTCTAGCGGGGAGCAGTTCTTC. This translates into CSVGSSGEQFF.

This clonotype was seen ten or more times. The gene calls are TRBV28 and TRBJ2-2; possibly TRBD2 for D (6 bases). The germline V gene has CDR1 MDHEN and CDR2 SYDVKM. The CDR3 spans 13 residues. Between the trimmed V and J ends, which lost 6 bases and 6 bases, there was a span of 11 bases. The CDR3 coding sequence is TGTGCCAGCAGAAGACTAGAATCCGGGGAGCTGTTTTTT. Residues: CASRRLESGELFF.